A selection of T cell receptor beta chains follows, all from one sample in a study of blood T cells in healthy people across ages. TCRdb independently ran MiXCR on the 5' RACE reads; one entry per CDR3 protein. The sample yields around 780,000 distinct CDR3 sequences, roughly three fifths seen once. Sample: blood. These TCRs come from a man aged 35 to 55 in good health. Both conserved end residues are part of each CDR3. A D gene is named only where the DNA matches it firmly. Rows may omit the clone size; those that give it use once, few, many or a size class.

v_gene	d_gene	abundance	j_gene	CDR3nt	CDR3aa
TRBV28	TRBD1	once	TRBJ1-1	TGTGCCAGCAGTTTACCCGACAGGGGTGAAGCTTTCTTT	CASSLPDRGEAFF
TRBV5-1	.	.	TRBJ2-5	TGCGCCAGCAGCTTGGAGGCGGAGACCCAGTACTTC	CASSLEAETQYF
TRBV29-1	.	.	TRBJ2-1	TGCAGCGTCACTCTGGTGGAAGAGCAGTTCTTC	CSVTLVEEQFF
TRBV2	.	.	TRBJ2-7	TGTGCCAGCAGTGGGCCGCCTAGTGGCAGCGGCTACGAGCAGTACTTC	CASSGPPSGSGYEQYF
TRBV5-1	.	.	TRBJ2-7	TGCGCCAGCAGCTTGGGTATGAACTACAATGAGCAGTACTTC	CASSLGMNYNEQYF
TRBV11-2	.	.	TRBJ2-3	TGTGCCAGCAGCTCCCACACCGGCGCAGATACGCAGTATTTT	CASSSHTGADTQYF
TRBV6-5	.	.	TRBJ2-6	TGTGCCAGCAGTTACGGGGTGCCGACGAGCTCTGGGGCCAACGTCCTGACTTTC	CASSYGVPTSSGANVLTF
TRBV20-1	.	.	TRBJ2-1	TGCAGTGCTAGAGATGGGCGTGCGGACTACAATGAGCAGTTCTTC	CSARDGRADYNEQFF
TRBV15	.	few	TRBJ2-5	TGTGCCACCAGCAGAGAAAGGACACAAGAGACCCAGTACTTC	CATSRERTQETQYF
TRBV9	.	.	TRBJ2-5	TGTGCCAGCAGCCCGATTGGGGCGGCCGAAGAGACCCAGTACTTC	CASSPIGAAEETQYF
TRBV9	.	once	TRBJ2-1	TGTGCCAGCAGCCCCTCCGTTGGGGCCGGGACCCCCCCCGACAATGAGCAGTTCTTC	CASSPSVGAGTPPDNEQFF
TRBV11-2	.	.	TRBJ2-1	TGTGCCAGCAGCCCGGCTCGGGATTACAATGAGCAGTTCTTC	CASSPARDYNEQFF
TRBV28	.	.	TRBJ2-7	TGTGCCAGCAGTCGACCCGCGGGGACCTTCGAGCAGTACTTC	CASSRPAGTFEQYF
TRBV14	TRBD2	.	TRBJ2-7	TGTGCCAGCAGCCAAGATCCCGGGAGGCCCCCGTTTGACCAGTACTTC	CASSQDPGRPPFDQYF
TRBV10-3	.	.	TRBJ2-7	TGTGCCATCAGTGAACGGACAAGCTCCTACGAGCAGTACTTC	CAISERTSSYEQYF
TRBV6-6	.	few	TRBJ2-5	TGTGCCAGCGCAACCGGGGGATCCCAAGAGACCCAGTACTTC	CASATGGSQETQYF
TRBV9	TRBD2	many	TRBJ2-3	TGTGCCAGCAGCGTAGGCCCTAGCGGGGGGGACAATACGCAGTATTTT	CASSVGPSGGDNTQYF
TRBV14	.	.	TRBJ2-1	TGTGCCAGCAGTCTAGACCCCATGAGGAATGAGCAGTTCTTC	CASSLDPMRNEQFF
TRBV6-1	.	.	TRBJ2-7	TGTGCCAGCAGTGATACCGGGAAGACCTACGAGCAGTACTTC	CASSDTGKTYEQYF
TRBV4-3	TRBD2	.	TRBJ2-1	TGCGCCAGCAGCCAAGCCAGATTCGTAGCGGGCGTCAATGAGCAGTTCTTC	CASSQARFVAGVNEQFF
TRBV25-1	.	.	TRBJ1-1	TGTGCCAGCAGTGAATCGACGGGTGGGCCGAACACTGAAGCTTTCTTT	CASSESTGGPNTEAFF
TRBV3-1	.	.	TRBJ1-5	TGTGCCAGCAGCCAAGATATAGGTAGCAATCAGCCCCAGCATTTT	CASSQDIGSNQPQHF
TRBV7-2	.	.	TRBJ2-5	TGTGCCAGCAGCTCGCTAGTGGAGACCCAGTACTTC	CASSSLVETQYF
TRBV5-5	TRBD1	.	TRBJ2-3	TGTGCCAGCAGCTTGCACGGGACAGGGGGCTTCCTCCGCACAGATACGCAGTATTTT	CASSLHGTGGFLRTDTQYF
TRBV7-9	TRBD1	once	TRBJ2-5	TGTGCCAGCAGCCTCCAAACAGGGGGTATAAGAGAGCAGTACTTC	CASSLQTGGIREQYF
TRBV6-1	.	many	TRBJ2-5	TGTGCCAGCAGTGGACGGCTCCAAGAGACCCAGTACTTC	CASSGRLQETQYF
TRBV5-1	TRBD1	.	TRBJ2-1	TGCGCCAGCAGCTTTTCTATAACCTCCGGGACAGTTAATGAGCAGTTCTTC	CASSFSITSGTVNEQFF
TRBV25-1	TRBD1	.	TRBJ1-6	TGTGCCAGCGAGGACAGGGTTAATTCACCCCTCCACTTT	CASEDRVNSPLHF
TRBV29-1	.	.	TRBJ2-3	TGCAGCGCCCGAAGGGTCTCCACAGATACGCAGTATTTT	CSARRVSTDTQYF
TRBV7-9	.	.	TRBJ2-2	TGTGCCAGCAGCCTGGTAGGAGGGTTCACCGGGGAGCTGTTTTTT	CASSLVGGFTGELFF
TRBV7-9	.	.	TRBJ2-5	TGTGCCAGTAGAACTCAGGGCATAGAGACCCAGTACTTC	CASRTQGIETQYF
TRBV30	.	.	TRBJ2-5	TGTGCCTGGAGTTCTGGGGTGTACCAAGAGACCCAGTACTTC	CAWSSGVYQETQYF
TRBV7-2	.	few	TRBJ2-3	TGTGCCAGCAGCTTAGAACCGAGAAACCCCACGCAGTATTTT	CASSLEPRNPTQYF
TRBV6-1	.	.	TRBJ1-2	TGTGCCAGCAGGCGGCAGATTAACTATGGCTACACCTTC	CASRRQINYGYTF
TRBV7-2	.	.	TRBJ2-1	TGTGCCAGCAGCCAGACCGGGACAAAGGGAAACAATGAGCAGTTCTTC	CASSQTGTKGNNEQFF
TRBV24-1	TRBD2	.	TRBJ2-6	TGTGCCACCAGTGAAACCCGGGTGAGCGGGAGTTTCACTGGGGCCAACGTCCTGACTTTC	CATSETRVSGSFTGANVLTF
TRBV20-1	TRBD1	.	TRBJ1-5	TGCAGTGCAAGTCTCACCGGGACAGGGTTGTTGCTGGATCAGCCCCAGCATTTT	CSASLTGTGLLLDQPQHF
TRBV29-1	.	.	TRBJ1-1	TGCAGCGTATACGGAGTGAACACTGAAGCTTTCTTT	CSVYGVNTEAFF
TRBV28	TRBD2	.	TRBJ2-3	TGTGCCAGCAGTCCGGGGGGTTCAGTAGATACGCAGTATTTT	CASSPGGSVDTQYF
TRBV4-3	.	few	TRBJ2-3	TGCGCCAGCAGCCAAGGAGGGCATCTCCGGTCAGATACGCAGTATTTT	CASSQGGHLRSDTQYF
TRBV15	.	.	TRBJ2-7	TGTGCCACCAGCACCCCAGCGCACGAAAGCTCCTACGAGCAGTACTTC	CATSTPAHESSYEQYF
TRBV12-3/TRBV12-4	.	few	TRBJ2-5	TGTGCCAGCAGTGCTCGGGACTCCTGGGGGACCCAGTACTTC	CASSARDSWGTQYF
TRBV10-3	.	.	TRBJ2-1	TGTGCCATCAGTGAGTACGGTGAGCAGTTCTTC	CAISEYGEQFF
TRBV7-3	.	few	TRBJ2-2	TGTGCCAGCAGCTTACGTGGAGAAACGAACACCGGGGAGCTGTTTTTT	CASSLRGETNTGELFF
TRBV6-2/TRBV6-3	.	.	TRBJ2-7	TGTGCCAGCAGTCTAAATACTCCGGGCTACGAGCAGTACTTC	CASSLNTPGYEQYF